The 14 T cell receptor beta chains below were found in one sample sequenced in a study of T cell responses to AZD1222 COVID-19 vaccine. Assay used: immunoSEQ multiplex PCR; TCRdb lists only in-frame clones, some missing. The repertoire holds 100,000 to 110,000 clones, 70% to 90% seen once, with roughly 4.2% in the top ten. Source: peripheral blood, taken on day 0 of MenACWY control vaccination. These receptors were collected from an adult in good health.

The count of this clone is one. This chain connects TRBV25-1 to TRBJ2-7; 9 positions agree with TRBD1. The better agreement between TRBJ2-5 and the DNA end casts doubt on the J call. The CDR3 runs 13 residues. Germline V gene sequence: CDR1 MGHDK, CDR2 SYGVNS. The CDR3 protein is CASSEPGQGTQYF. Written as DNA, the CDR3 is TGTGCCAGCAGTGAACCGGGACAGGGGACCCAGTACTTC.

This clone has only a few counts. The chain carries TRBV7-2 and TRBJ2-7, with D maybe TRBD1 (6 bases). CDR3 length: 15 amino acids. Per the germline V gene, CDR1 is SGHTA and CDR2 is FQGNSA. V lost 2 bases and J 3 bases, leaving 14 bases between the germline ends. CDR3 sequence reads: CASSLQLGGDYEQYF. The CDR3 DNA is TGTGCCAGCAGCTTACAATTAGGGGGAGACTACGAGCAGTACTTC. Variable domain in full (rest from reference TRBV7-2 and TRBJ2-7): GAGVSQSPSNKVTEKGKDVELRCDPISGHTALYWYRQSLGQGLEFLIYFQGNSAPDKSGLPSDRFSAERTGGSVSTLTIQRTQQEDSAVYLCASSLQLGGDYEQYFGPGTRLTVT.

To note about this clone: A much more abundant neighbour one base away suggests this may be a read error. This chain joins TRBV3-1 (or the pseudogene TRBV3-2) and TRBJ2-7; 9 positions match TRBD2. V trimming: 6 bases; J trimming: 0 bases; junction bases outside the gene matches: 0. Germline V gene lookup returns CDR1 LGHDT and CDR2 YNNKEL (reference sequence). The CDR3 spans 13 residues. The CDR3 bases are TGTGCCAGCAGACTAGCGGGCTCCTACGAGCAGTACTTC. This codes for CASRLAGSYEQYF.

The chain joins TRBV20-1 to TRBJ2-2; TRBD1 is a possible D gene (5 bases). The length of the CDR3 is 15 residues. The germline CDR1 and CDR2 sequences are DFQATT and SNEGSKA (reference sequence). The germline V and J ends were trimmed by 3 bases and 1 base, with 12 bases remaining between them. The CDR3, as DNA: TGCAGTGCTAGTGGTGGGCAGGGGAACACCGGGGAGCTGTTTTTT. Translating gives CSASGGQGNTGELFF.

The chain joins TRBV3-1 (or the pseudogene TRBV3-2) to TRBJ1-2; possible D gene TRBD1, 5 bases. Trimming took off 1 base at V and 2 bases at J, with 14 bases between the two ends. The germline gives CDR1 LGHDT, CDR2 YNNKEL (reference sequence). The CDR3 spans 16 residues. This chain's CDR3 is CASSQGYGRGNYGYTF. As DNA, the CDR3 is TGTGCCAGCAGCCAAGGATACGGCCGGGGGAACTATGGCTACACCTTC.

V is TRBV19 and J is TRBJ1-1; D is perhaps TRBD1 (6 bases). Trimming shortened V by 2 bases and J by 5 bases, and 12 bases separated the two germline ends. This CDR3 has 14 amino acids. Looked up from germline, CDR1 is LNHDA and CDR2 is SQIVND (reference sequence). DNA of the CDR3: TGTGCCAGTAGTATAATGTTGCAGGGGACTGAAGCTTTCTTT. This codes for CASSIMLQGTEAFF.

The J gene is TRBJ1-5, the V gene TRBV19, with D tentatively TRBD1 (6 bases). Germline CDR1 LNHDA, CDR2 SQIVND (reference sequence). V was shortened by 5 bases and J by 0 bases, with 11 bases between the two germline ends. There are 15 residues in the CDR3. The CDR3 region is CASSPGVDSNQPQHF. Written as DNA, the CDR3 is TGTGCCAGTAGTCCAGGGGTGGATAGCAATCAGCCCCAGCATTTT.

The CDR3 here is CASSSPVRARGNQPQHF. For the CDR3, the DNA is TGTGCCAGCAGTTCTCCCGTCCGGGCGAGGGGCAATCAGCCCCAGCATTTT. J is TRBJ1-5 and V is TRBV2; D is unresolved. The germline V gene encodes CDR1 SNHLY and CDR2 FYNNEI. This CDR3 comprises 17 residues. The V end was cut by 5 bases, the J end by 2 bases, with 19 bases between.

This chain joins TRBV18 and TRBJ1-1, with unresolved D. The CDR3 runs 12 residues. Germline lookup yields CDR1 KGHSH and CDR2 LQKENI. The ends were cut back, 3 bases at V and 7 bases at J, with 9 bases in the middle. This CDR3 is CASSPRTGEAFF. The CDR3 coding sequence is TGTGCCAGCTCACCTAGGACGGGTGAAGCTTTCTTT.

The chain joins TRBV7-2 to TRBJ2-3; D not resolved. The germline V gene encodes CDR1 SGHTA and CDR2 FQGNSA. V was pared by 5 bases and J by 4 bases, with 7 bases between. This CDR3 is built from 12 residues. CDR3 sequence reads: CASSRFPDTQYF. CDR3 bases: TGTGCCAGCAGCCGCTTCCCAGATACGCAGTATTTT.

V and J are TRBV6-1 and TRBJ1-1; TRBD1 is a possible D gene (5 bases). This CDR3 is built from 15 residues. V lost 2 bases and J 4 bases, leaving 14 bases between the germline ends. The V gene's germline CDR1 is MNHNS and CDR2 SASEGT. The CDR3 nucleotides read TGTGCCAGCAGTGAACAGGGCGGGATACGCACTGAAGCTTTCTTT. This sequence encodes CASSEQGGIRTEAFF.

This rearrangement joins TRBV19 to TRBJ1-5; D might be TRBD1 (5 bases). V lost 5 bases, J lost 4 bases, and 18 bases lay in between. The germline gives CDR1 LNHDA, CDR2 SQIVND (reference sequence). This CDR3 contains 16 residues. The CDR3 DNA sequence: TGTGCCAGTAGTGCCACTCAGCCAGGGAATAATCAGCCCCAGCATTTT. Amino acids: CASSATQPGNNQPQHF.

The chain uses TRBV29-1 and TRBJ2-1; possible D gene TRBD2, 5 bases. Trimming shortened V by 4 bases and J by 6 bases, and 10 bases separated the two germline ends. The CDR3 is made up of 12 amino acids. Per the germline V gene, CDR1 is SQVTM and CDR2 is ANQGSEA. CDR3 amino acids: CSVAGVGNEQFF. The CDR3 region has the DNA TGCAGCGTTGCCGGGGTGGGCAATGAGCAGTTCTTC.

A few counts support this clone. CDR3 bases: TGCAGCGTTGAAGCTAGCGGGGGGGGCTACGAGCAGTACTTC. It encodes CSVEASGGGYEQYF. J is TRBJ2-7 and V is TRBV29-1; 12 bases are a match to TRBD2. The CDR3 loop spans 14 amino acids. CDR1 and CDR2 (germline): SQVTM, ANQGSEA. J gave up 3 bases and V 1 base, and 1 base lay outside the gene matches.